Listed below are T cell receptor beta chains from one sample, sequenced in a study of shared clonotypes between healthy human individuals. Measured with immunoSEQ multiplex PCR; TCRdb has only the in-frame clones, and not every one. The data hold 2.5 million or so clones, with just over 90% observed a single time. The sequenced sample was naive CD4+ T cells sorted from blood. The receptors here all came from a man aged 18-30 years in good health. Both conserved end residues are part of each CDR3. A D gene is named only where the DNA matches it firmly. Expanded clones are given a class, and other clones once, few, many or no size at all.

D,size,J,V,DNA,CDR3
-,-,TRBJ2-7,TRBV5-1,TGCGCCAGCAGCTTGGTTTTCGGGCCCTACGAGCAGTACTTC,CASSLVFGPYEQYF
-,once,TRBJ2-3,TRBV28,TGTGCCAGCAGTTTACCCGGGACAGATACGCAGTATTTT,CASSLPGTDTQYF
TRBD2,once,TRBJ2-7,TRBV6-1,TGTGCCAGCAGTGTTAAGTGGGAGGGGGAGCAGTACTTC,CASSVKWEGEQYF
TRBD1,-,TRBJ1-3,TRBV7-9,TGTGCCAGCAGCTCCGTAATGCTCAACAGGGGGGCTGGAAACACCATATATTTT,CASSSVMLNRGAGNTIYF
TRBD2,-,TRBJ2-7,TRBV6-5,TGTGCCAGCACGGTTTCAGCGGGAGCCCCCTACGAGCAGTACTTC,CASTVSAGAPYEQYF
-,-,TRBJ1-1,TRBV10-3,TGTGCCATCAGTGAGGGGAGAGACACTGAAGCTTTCTTT,CAISEGRDTEAFF
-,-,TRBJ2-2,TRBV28,TGTGCCAGCGAACCGCCTAGGCCAAACACCGGGGAGCTGTTTTTT,CASEPPRPNTGELFF
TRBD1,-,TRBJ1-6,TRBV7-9,TGTGCCAGCAGCCTAACCGGGACAGGGGGTAATAATTCACCCCTCCACTTT,CASSLTGTGGNNSPLHF
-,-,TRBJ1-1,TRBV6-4,TGTGCCAGCAGTGTACAACTGAACACTGAAGCTTTCTTT,CASSVQLNTEAFF
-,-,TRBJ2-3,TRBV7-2,TGTGCCAGCAGCTTAGATGGGATCAGCACAGATACGCAGTATTTT,CASSLDGISTDTQYF
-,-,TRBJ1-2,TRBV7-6,TGTGCCAGCAGTCTAGAGGGCAGGGTCCATGGCTACACCTTC,CASSLEGRVHGYTF
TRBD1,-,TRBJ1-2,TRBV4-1,TGCGCCAGCAGCCTCGAACGGGACAGCATTAACTATGGCTACACCTTC,CASSLERDSINYGYTF
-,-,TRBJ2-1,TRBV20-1,TGCAGTGCTAGAGGGGTGGACACTCCGTTCTTC,CSARGVDTPFF
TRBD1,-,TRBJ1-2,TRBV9,TGTGCCAGCAGCGCAGGGGACAGGGGATTCTATGGCTACACCTTC,CASSAGDRGFYGYTF
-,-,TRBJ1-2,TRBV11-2,TGTGCCAGCAGCCGCGCGTCTCAGGGATTTAACTATGGCTACACCTTC,CASSRASQGFNYGYTF
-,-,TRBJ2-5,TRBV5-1,TGCGCCAGCAGCCTCGGGACTTTGCAAGAGACCCAGTACTTC,CASSLGTLQETQYF
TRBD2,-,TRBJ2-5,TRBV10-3,TGTGCCATCAGCGGGGGGGGCAGAGAGACCCAGTACTTC,CAISGGGRETQYF
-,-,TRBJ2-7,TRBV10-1,TGCGCCAGCAGTGGGGGGGCCCCCCCCTACGAGCAGTACTTC,CASSGGAPPYEQYF
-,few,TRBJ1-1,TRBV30,TGTGCCTGGACACCCAGGGACACTGAAGCTTTCTTT,CAWTPRDTEAFF
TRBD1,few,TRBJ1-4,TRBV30,TGTGCCTGTTTCCGGACAGGGGTTAGAGAAAAACTGTTTTTT,CACFRTGVREKLFF
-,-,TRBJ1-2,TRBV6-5,TGTGCCAGCACCACCCCCGGCAGGGACTTCGGCTACACCTTC,CASTTPGRDFGYTF
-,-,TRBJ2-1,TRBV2,TGTGCCAGCAGTGAGGACAATATTATGGTGCAGTTCTTC,CASSEDNIMVQFF
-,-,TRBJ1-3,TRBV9,TGTGCCAGCAGCGTAGAACCCCGGACAGGAAACACCATATATTTT,CASSVEPRTGNTIYF
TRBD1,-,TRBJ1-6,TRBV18,TGTGCCAGCTCACCCACCGTTGGGACAGAAAATTCACCCCTCCACTTT,CASSPTVGTENSPLHF